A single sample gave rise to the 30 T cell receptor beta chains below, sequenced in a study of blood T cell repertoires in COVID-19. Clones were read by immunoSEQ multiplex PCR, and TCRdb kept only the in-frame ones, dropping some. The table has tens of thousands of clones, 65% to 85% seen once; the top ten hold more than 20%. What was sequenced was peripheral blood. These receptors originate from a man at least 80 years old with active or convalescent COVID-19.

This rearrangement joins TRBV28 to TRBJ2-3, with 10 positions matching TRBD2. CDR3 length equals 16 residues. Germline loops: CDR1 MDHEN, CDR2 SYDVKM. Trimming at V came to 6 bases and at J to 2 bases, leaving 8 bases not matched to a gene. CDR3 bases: TGTGCCAGCAGCAAAAATAGCGGGGGGACCACAGATACGCAGTATTTT. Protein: CASSKNSGGTTDTQYF.

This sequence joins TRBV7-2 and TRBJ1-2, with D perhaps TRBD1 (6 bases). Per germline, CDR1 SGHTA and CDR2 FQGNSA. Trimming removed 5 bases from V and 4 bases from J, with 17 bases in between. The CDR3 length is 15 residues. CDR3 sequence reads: CASSTQGSGGYGYTF. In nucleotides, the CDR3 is TGTGCCAGCAGCACCCAGGGGTCAGGAGGCTATGGCTACACCTTC. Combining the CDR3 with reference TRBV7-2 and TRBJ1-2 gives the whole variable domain GAGVSQSPSNKVTEKGKDVELRCDPISGHTALYWYRQSLGQGLEFLIYFQGNSAPDKSGLPSDRFSAERTGGSVSTLTIQRTQQEDSAVYLCASSTQGSGGYGYTFGSGTRLTVV.

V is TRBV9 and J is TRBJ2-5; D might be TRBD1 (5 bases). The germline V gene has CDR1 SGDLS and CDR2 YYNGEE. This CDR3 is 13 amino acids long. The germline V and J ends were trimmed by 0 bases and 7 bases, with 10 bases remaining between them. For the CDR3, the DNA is TGTGCCAGCAGCGTAGAGGGGCAGGGGACCCAGTACTTC. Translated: CASSVEGQGTQYF.

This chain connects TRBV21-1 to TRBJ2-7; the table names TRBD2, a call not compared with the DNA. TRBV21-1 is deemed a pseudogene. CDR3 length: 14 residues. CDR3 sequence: CASTRGEGLVEQYF. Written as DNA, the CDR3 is TGTGCCAGCACCCGGGGGGAGGGCCTTGTCGAGCAGTACTTC.

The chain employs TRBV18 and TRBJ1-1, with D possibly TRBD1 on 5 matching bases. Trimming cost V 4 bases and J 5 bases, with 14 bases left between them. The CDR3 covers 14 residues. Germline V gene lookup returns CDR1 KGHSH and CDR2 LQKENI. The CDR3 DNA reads TGTGCCAGCTCACGGGCGGGGGAACGGACTGAAGCTTTCTTT. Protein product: CASSRAGERTEAFF.

The CDR3 DNA follows: TGCGCCAGCAGCTTGCAACTAGCGGGCCCAGATACGCAGTATTTT. Its translation is CASSLQLAGPDTQYF. This chain connects TRBV5-1 to TRBJ2-3, with 9 bases lining up with TRBD2. Trimming at V came to 1 base and at J to 4 bases, leaving 4 bases not matched to a gene. CDR1 is SGHRS, CDR2 YFSETQ, per germline. The CDR3 contains 15 residues.

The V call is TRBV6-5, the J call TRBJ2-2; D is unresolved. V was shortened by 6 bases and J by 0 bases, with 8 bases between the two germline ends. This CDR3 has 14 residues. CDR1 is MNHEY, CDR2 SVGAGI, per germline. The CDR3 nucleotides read TGTGCCAGCAGATTGCTAACGAACACCGGGGAGCTGTTTTTT. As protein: CASRLLTNTGELFF.

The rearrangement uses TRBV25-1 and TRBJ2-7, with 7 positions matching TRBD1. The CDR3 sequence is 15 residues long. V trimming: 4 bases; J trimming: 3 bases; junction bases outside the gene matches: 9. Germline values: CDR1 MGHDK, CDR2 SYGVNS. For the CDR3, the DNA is TGTGCCAGCAGTGCCACCGACAGGGATATCTACGAGCAGTACTTC. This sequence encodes CASSATDRDIYEQYF.

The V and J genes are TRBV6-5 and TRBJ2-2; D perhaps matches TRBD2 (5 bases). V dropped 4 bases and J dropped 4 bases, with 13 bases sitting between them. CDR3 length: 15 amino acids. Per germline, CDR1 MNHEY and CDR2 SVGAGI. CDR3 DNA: TGTGCCAGCAGTTGGGGAGCCCGTGGCACCGGGGAGCTGTTTTTT. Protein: CASSWGARGTGELFF.

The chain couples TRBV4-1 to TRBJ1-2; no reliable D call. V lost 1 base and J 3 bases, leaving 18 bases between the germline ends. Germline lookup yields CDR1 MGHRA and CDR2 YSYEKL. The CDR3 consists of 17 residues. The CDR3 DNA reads TGCGCCAGCAGCCAAGTCTTGAGAAGGGAGGGAGACTATGGCTACACCTTC. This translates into CASSQVLRREGDYGYTF.

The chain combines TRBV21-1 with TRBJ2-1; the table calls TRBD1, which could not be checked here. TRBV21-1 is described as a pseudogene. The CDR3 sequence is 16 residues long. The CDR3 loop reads CASSTQGQVNHNEQFF. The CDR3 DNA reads TGTGCCAGCAGCACCCAGGGACAGGTTAACCACAATGAGCAGTTCTTC.

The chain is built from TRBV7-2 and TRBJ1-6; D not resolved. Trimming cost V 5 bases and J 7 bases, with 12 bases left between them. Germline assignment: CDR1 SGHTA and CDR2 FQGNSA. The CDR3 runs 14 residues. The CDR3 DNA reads TGTGCCAGCAGCCCCCGAGGCGGAAATTCACCCCTCCACTTT. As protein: CASSPRGGNSPLHF.

The CDR3 nucleotides are TGTGCCAGCACGACAGGGTTAGAGACCCAGTACTTC. It codes for CASTTGLETQYF. This rearrangement joins TRBV21-1 to TRBJ2-5; the D segment call TRBD1 is taken from the table without a DNA check. TRBV21-1 is given as a pseudogene. CDR3 length: 12 residues.

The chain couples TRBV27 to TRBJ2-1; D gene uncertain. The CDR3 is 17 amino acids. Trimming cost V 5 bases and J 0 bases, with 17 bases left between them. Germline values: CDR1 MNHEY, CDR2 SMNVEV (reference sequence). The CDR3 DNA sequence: TGTGCCAGCAGTCCCTGGTCGTCGTCCAGCTCCTACAATGAGCAGTTCTTC. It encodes CASSPWSSSSSYNEQFF.

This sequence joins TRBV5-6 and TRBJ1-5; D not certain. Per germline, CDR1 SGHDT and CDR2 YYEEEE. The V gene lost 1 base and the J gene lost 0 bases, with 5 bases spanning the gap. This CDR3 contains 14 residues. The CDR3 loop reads CASSLFGSNQPQHF. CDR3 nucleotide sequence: TGTGCCAGCAGCTTGTTCGGTAGCAATCAGCCCCAGCATTTT.

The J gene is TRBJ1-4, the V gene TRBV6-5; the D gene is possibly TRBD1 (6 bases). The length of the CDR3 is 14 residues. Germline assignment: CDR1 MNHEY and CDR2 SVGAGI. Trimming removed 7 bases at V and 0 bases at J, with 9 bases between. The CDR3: CASNEGATNEKLFF. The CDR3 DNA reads TGTGCCAGCAACGAGGGGGCAACTAATGAAAAACTGTTTTTT.

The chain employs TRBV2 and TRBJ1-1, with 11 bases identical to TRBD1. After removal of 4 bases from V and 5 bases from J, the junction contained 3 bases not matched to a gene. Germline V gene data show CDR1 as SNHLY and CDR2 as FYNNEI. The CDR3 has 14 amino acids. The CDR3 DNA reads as TGTGCCAGCAGTGCGGGGACAGGGGGGACTGAAGCTTTCTTT. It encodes CASSAGTGGTEAFF.

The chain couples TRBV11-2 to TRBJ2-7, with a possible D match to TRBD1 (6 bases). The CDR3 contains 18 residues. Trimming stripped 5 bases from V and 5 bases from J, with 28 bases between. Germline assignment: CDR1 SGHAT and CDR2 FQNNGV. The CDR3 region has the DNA TGTGCCAGCAGCCCCACAAAGGGCAGGCACAGGGAGATGGACGAGCAGTACTTC. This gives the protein CASSPTKGRHREMDEQYF.

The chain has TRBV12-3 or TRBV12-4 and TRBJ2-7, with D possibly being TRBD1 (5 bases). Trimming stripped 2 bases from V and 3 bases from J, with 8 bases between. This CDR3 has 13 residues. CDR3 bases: TGTGCCAGCAGTTTATTAAGGGGCTACGAGCAGTACTTC. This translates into CASSLLRGYEQYF.

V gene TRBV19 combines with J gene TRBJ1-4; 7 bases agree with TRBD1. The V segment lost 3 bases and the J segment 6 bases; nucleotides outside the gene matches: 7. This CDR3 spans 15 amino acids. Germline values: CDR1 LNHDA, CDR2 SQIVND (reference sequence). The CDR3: CASSIEGQWDEKLFF. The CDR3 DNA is TGTGCCAGTAGTATTGAGGGACAGTGGGATGAAAAACTGTTTTTT.

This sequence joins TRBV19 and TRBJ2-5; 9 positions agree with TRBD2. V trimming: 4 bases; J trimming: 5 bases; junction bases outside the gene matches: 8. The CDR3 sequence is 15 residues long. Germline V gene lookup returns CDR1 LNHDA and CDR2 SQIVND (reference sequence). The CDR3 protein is CASSRLGTSLETQYF. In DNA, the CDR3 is TGTGCCAGTAGTAGGTTGGGGACTAGCTTGGAGACCCAGTACTTC. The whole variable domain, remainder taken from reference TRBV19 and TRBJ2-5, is DGGITQSPKYLFRKEGQNVTLSCEQNLNHDAMYWYRQDPGQGLRLIYYSQIVNDFQKGDIAEGYSVSREKKESFPLTVTSAQKNPTAFYLCASSRLGTSLETQYFGPGTRLLVL.

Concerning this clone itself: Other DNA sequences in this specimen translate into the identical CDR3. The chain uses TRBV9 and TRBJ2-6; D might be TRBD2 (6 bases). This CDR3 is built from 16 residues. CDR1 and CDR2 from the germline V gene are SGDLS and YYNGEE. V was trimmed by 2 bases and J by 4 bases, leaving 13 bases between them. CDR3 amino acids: CASSVGGAGGANVLTF. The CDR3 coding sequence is TGTGCCAGCAGCGTCGGAGGGGCGGGGGGGGCCAACGTCCTGACTTTC.

CDR3 protein: CASSLDGQGVREQYF. The CDR3 region has the DNA TGCGCCAGCAGCTTGGATGGACAGGGGGTAAGGGAGCAGTACTTC. The rearrangement links TRBV5-1 to TRBJ2-7, with 10 bases lining up with TRBD1. This CDR3 is built from 15 residues. V shed 0 bases, J shed 7 bases, and the junction held 7 bases outside the gene matches. Per germline, CDR1 SGHRS and CDR2 YFSETQ.

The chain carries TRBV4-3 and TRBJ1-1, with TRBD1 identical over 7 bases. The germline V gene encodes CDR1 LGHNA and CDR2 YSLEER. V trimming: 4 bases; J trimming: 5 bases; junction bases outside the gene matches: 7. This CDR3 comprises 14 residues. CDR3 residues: CASSREQGSTEAFF. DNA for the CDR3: TGCGCCAGCAGCCGAGAACAGGGGAGTACTGAAGCTTTCTTT.

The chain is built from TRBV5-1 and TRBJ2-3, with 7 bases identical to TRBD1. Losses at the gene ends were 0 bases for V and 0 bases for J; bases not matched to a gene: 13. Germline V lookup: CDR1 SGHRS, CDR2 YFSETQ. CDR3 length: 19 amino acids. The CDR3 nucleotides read TGCGCCAGCAGCTTGGCATCGGCAGGGGGACGACCTAGCACAGATACGCAGTATTTT. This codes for CASSLASAGGRPSTDTQYF.

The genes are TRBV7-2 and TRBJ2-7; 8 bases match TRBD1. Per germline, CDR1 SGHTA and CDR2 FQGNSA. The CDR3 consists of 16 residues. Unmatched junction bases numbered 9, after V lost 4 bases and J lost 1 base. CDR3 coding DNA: TGTGCCAGCAGCTCCCAAGCAGGGGGCTTTTCCTACGAGCAGTACTTC. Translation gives CASSSQAGGFSYEQYF.

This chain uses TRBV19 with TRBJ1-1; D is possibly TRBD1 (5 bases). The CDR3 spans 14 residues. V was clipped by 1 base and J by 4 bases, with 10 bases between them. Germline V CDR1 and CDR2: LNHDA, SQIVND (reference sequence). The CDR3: CASSIAGVSTEAFF. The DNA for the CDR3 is TGTGCCAGTAGTATAGCGGGGGTGAGCACTGAAGCTTTCTTT. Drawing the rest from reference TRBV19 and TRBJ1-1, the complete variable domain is DGGITQSPKYLFRKEGQNVTLSCEQNLNHDAMYWYRQDPGQGLRLIYYSQIVNDFQKGDIAEGYSVSREKKESFPLTVTSAQKNPTAFYLCASSIAGVSTEAFFGQGTRLTVV.

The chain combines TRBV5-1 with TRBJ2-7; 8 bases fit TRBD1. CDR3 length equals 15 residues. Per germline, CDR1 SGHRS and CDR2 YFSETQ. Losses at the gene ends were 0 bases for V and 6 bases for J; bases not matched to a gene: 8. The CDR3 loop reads CASSLVYTGGSEQYF. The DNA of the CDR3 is TGCGCCAGCAGCTTGGTATACACAGGGGGATCCGAGCAGTACTTC.

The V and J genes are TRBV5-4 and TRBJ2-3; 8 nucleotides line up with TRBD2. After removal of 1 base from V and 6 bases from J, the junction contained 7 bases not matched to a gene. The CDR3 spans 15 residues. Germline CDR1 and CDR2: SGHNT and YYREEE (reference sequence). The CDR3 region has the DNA TGTGCCAGCAGCTTGCAAGCGGGAGCAGCGGATACGCAGTATTTT. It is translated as CASSLQAGAADTQYF.

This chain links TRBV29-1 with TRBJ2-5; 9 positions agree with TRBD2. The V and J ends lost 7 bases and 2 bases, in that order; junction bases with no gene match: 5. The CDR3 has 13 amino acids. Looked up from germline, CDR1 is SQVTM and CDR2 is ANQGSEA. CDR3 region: CSGATSGQETQYF. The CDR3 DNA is TGCAGCGGCGCAACTAGCGGGCAAGAGACCCAGTACTTC.